These T cell receptor beta chains were read from a single sample in a study of blood T cell repertoires in COVID-19. The assay was immunoSEQ multiplex PCR, and TCRdb's table has in-frame clones only and misses some. In the table there are more than 75,000 clones, around nine tenths of which are singletons. The sample was peripheral blood. These receptors were taken from an elderly woman with active COVID-19. Both conserved end residues are part of each CDR3. D genes are given only for firm matches. Size is omitted from some rows. Given values are once, few, many or a class for expanded clones.

CDR3 DNA	CDR3 protein	V gene	J gene	D gene	clone size
TGTGCCAGCAGCCCCACCGCAGGCCCAGATACGCAGTATTTT	CASSPTAGPDTQYF	TRBV7-3	TRBJ2-3	.	.
TGTGCCAGCAGTTTGACGGGACTAGCGGGAGGCCGAAGCACAGATACGCAGTATTTT	CASSLTGLAGGRSTDTQYF	TRBV27	TRBJ2-3	TRBD2	.
TGTGCCAGCAGTTCCCAGGGGATCCAAGAGACCCAGTACTTC	CASSSQGIQETQYF	TRBV28	TRBJ2-5	.	.
TGTGCCAGCTCACACGGGAGCGACCCGCTCTACACCTTC	CASSHGSDPLYTF	TRBV18	TRBJ1-2	.	.
TGTGCCAGCAGCTCGGACCTCGAGGGGGCCTACAATGAGCAGTTCTTC	CASSSDLEGAYNEQFF	TRBV5-6	TRBJ2-1	.	.
TGCAGCGTCGGGACAGGATATCCCCAAGCTTTCTTT	CSVGTGYPQAFF	TRBV29-1	TRBJ1-1	TRBD1	.
TGTGCCAGCAGCTTAGCGATAGATGAGCAGTTCTTC	CASSLAIDEQFF	TRBV7-2	TRBJ2-1	.	once
TGTGCCAGCAGTGACCCGAACCGGACTAGCGGGAGGACCCAGTACTTC	CASSDPNRTSGRTQYF	TRBV6-1	TRBJ2-5	TRBD2	.
TGTGCCAGCAGCCTTCCGAGGAACCCAGATACGCAGTATTTT	CASSLPRNPDTQYF	TRBV7-8	TRBJ2-3	.	once
TGTGCCAGCAGCGTAGGATGGGGCGATGAAAAACTGTTTTTT	CASSVGWGDEKLFF	TRBV9	TRBJ1-4	.	.
TGCGCCAGCAGCTTGGAGGCAGGGGGCAGAGATACGCAGTATTTT	CASSLEAGGRDTQYF	TRBV5-1	TRBJ2-3	TRBD1	.
TGTGCCAGCAGTTATTCCCTGGGGGGGACTGAAGCTTTCTTT	CASSYSLGGTEAFF	TRBV6-5	TRBJ1-1	.	once
TGTGCCAGCAGTTTTAGTGGGAGGGCGGAGGATGAGCAGTTCTTC	CASSFSGRAEDEQFF	TRBV27	TRBJ2-1	TRBD2	.
TGTGCCAGTAGTTACAACATGAACACTGAAGCTTTCTTT	CASSYNMNTEAFF	TRBV19	TRBJ1-1	.	.
TGTGCCAGCTCACCAGGGTCGGGAGATGAGCAGTTCTTC	CASSPGSGDEQFF	TRBV18	TRBJ2-1	.	.
TGCGCCAGCAGTCAACTTGGGAGGACCTACAATGAGCAGTTCTTC	CASSQLGRTYNEQFF	TRBV23-1	TRBJ2-1	.	.
TGTGCCAGCAGCGACTGGGAGGATCGGGAAAAACTGTTTTTT	CASSDWEDREKLFF	TRBV5-6	TRBJ1-4	.	.
TGTGCCAGTAGTCTAAGGGGTTTTAGCACAGATACGCAGTATTTT	CASSLRGFSTDTQYF	TRBV19	TRBJ2-3	.	.
TGCGCCAGCAGTGACAGGGCTAACTATGGCTACACCTTC	CASSDRANYGYTF	TRBV10-1	TRBJ1-2	.	few
TGCGCCAGCAGCCAAAGTGGGACGACCGGGACAGGCCGCTACGAGCAGTACTTC	CASSQSGTTGTGRYEQYF	TRBV4-1	TRBJ2-7	TRBD1	.
TGTGCCAGTAGTATAAAGGGTAGCGGGACCAACGAGCAGTACTTC	CASSIKGSGTNEQYF	TRBV19	TRBJ2-7	TRBD2	.
TGTGCCAGTTCAAGAGTCGCTAACTATGGCTACACCTTC	CASSRVANYGYTF	TRBV6-5	TRBJ1-2	.	.
TGTGCCAGCAGTTTCGGCCGCCAGACTCGCACCGGGGAGCTGTTTTTT	CASSFGRQTRTGELFF	TRBV27	TRBJ2-2	.	.
TGTGCCAGCAGCAAAGAGGGACAGTCTGGAAACACCATATATTTT	CASSKEGQSGNTIYF	TRBV21-1	TRBJ1-3	.	once
TGTGCCAGCAGAAGACAGGGGAATAGCAATCAGCCCCAGCATTTT	CASRRQGNSNQPQHF	TRBV2	TRBJ1-5	TRBD1	.
TGTGCCAGCAGGAGGGACAGGGATTTATTAGATACGCAGTATTTT	CASRRDRDLLDTQYF	TRBV2	TRBJ2-3	TRBD1	.
TGTGCCAGTAGCCCCGGGACTAGCCGCTCCTACAATGAGCAGTTCTTC	CASSPGTSRSYNEQFF	TRBV19	TRBJ2-1	TRBD2	.
TGTGCCAGCAGCTTAGCGACCGAAGCGGCGCAGTACTTC	CASSLATEAAQYF	TRBV7-2	TRBJ2-7	.	.
TGTGCCAGCAGCTCCGCCCTGGGACAGGGAGTAAATCAGCCCCAGCATTTT	CASSSALGQGVNQPQHF	TRBV7-2	TRBJ1-5	TRBD1	.